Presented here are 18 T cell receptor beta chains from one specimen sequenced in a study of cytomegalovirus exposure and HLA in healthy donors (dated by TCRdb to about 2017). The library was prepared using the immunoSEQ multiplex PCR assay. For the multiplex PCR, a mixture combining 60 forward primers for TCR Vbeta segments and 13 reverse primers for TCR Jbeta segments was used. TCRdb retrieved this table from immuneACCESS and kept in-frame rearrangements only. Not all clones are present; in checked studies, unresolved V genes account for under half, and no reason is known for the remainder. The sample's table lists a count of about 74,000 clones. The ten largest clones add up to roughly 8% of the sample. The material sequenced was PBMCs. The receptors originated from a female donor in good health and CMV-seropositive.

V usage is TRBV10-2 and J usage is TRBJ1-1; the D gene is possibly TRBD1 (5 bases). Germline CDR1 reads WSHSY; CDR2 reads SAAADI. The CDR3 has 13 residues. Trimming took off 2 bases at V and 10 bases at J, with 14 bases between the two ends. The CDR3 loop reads CASSEPRQSRAFF. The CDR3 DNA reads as TGCGCCAGCAGTGAGCCGCGACAGTCGCGAGCTTTCTTT.

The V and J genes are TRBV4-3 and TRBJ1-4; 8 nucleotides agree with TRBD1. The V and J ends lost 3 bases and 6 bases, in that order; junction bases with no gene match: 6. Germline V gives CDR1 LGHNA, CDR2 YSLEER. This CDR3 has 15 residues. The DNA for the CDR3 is TGCGCCAGCAGCCAGGGACAGGACGGTCATGAAAAACTGTTTTTT. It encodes CASSQGQDGHEKLFF.

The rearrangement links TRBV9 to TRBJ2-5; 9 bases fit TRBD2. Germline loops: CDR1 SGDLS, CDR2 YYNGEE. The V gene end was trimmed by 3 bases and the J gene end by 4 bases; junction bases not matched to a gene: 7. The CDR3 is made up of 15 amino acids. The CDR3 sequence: CASSAQGSGRETQYF. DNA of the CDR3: TGTGCCAGCAGCGCTCAGGGTAGCGGGAGAGAGACCCAGTACTTC.

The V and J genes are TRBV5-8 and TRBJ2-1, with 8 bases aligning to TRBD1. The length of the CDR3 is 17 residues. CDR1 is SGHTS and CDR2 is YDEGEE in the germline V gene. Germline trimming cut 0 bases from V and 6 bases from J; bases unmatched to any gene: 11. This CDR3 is CASSLAGDRFVANEQFF. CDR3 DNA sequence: TGTGCCAGCAGCTTGGCGGGGGACAGGTTTGTAGCCAATGAGCAGTTCTTC. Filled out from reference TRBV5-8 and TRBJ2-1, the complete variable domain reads EAGVTQSPTHLIKTRGQQATLRCSPISGHTSVYWYQQALGLGLQFLLWYDEGEERNRGNFPPRFSGRQFPNYSSELNVNALELEDSALYLCASSLAGDRFVANEQFFGPGTRLTVL.

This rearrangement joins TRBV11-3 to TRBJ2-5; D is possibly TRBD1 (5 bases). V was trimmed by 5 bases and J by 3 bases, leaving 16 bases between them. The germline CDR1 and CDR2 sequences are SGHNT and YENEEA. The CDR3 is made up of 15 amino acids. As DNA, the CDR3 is TGTGCCAGCAGCCCCCGAAGACAGCATAAAGAGACCCAGTACTTC. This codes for CASSPRRQHKETQYF.

This CDR3 reads CASIRQGGSYEQYF. DNA for the CDR3: TGTGCCAGCATCCGACAGGGGGGTTCCTACGAGCAGTACTTC. The chain employs TRBV11-2 and TRBJ2-7, with 9 nucleotides matching TRBD1. This CDR3 region has 14 residues. V lost 7 bases, J lost 1 base, and 5 bases stayed unmatched. The V gene's germline CDR1 is SGHAT and CDR2 FQNNGV.

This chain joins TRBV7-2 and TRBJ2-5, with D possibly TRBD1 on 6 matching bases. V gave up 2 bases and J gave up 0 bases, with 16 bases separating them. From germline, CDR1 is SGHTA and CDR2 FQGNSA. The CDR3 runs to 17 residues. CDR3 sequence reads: CASSLRGQGPYQETQYF. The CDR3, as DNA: TGTGCCAGCAGCTTAAGGGGTCAGGGGCCCTACCAAGAGACCCAGTACTTC.

The DNA for the CDR3 is TGTGCCAGCAGCTTACCAGTGGGGGGGGGCACAGATACGCAGTATTTT. Protein sequence: CASSLPVGGGTDTQYF. The chain is built from TRBV7-9 and TRBJ2-3, with 7 bases matching TRBD2. There are 16 residues in the CDR3. The J segment lost 1 base and the V segment lost 2 bases, leaving 6 bases of the junction unmatched. CDR1 and CDR2 from the germline V gene are SEHNR and FQNEAQ (reference sequence).

CDR3 loop: CASSPPILEQYF. DNA for the CDR3: TGTGCCAGCAGCCCTCCTATTCTTGAGCAGTACTTC. The gene calls are TRBV6-5 and TRBJ2-7; no reliable D call. The CDR3 totals 12 residues. V was cut by 6 bases and J by 7 bases, with 13 bases left in between. The V gene's germline CDR1 is MNHEY and CDR2 SVGAGI.

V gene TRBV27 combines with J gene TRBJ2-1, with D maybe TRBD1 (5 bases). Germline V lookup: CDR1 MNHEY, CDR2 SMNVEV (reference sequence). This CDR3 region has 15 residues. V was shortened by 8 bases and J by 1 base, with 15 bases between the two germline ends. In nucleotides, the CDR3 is TGTGCCAGCTGCCCGGACAAGGCTTCCTACAATGAGCAGTTCTTC. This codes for CASCPDKASYNEQFF.

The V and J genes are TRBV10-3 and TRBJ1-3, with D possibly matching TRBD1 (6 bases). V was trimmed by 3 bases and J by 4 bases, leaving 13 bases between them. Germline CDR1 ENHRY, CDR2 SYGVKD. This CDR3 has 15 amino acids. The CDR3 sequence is CAISDPRGSGNTIYF. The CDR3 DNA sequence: TGTGCCATCAGTGATCCCAGGGGATCCGGAAACACCATATATTTT.

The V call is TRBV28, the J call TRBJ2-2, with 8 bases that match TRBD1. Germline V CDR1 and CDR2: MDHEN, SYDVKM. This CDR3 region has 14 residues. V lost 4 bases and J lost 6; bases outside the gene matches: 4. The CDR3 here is CASSSLTGAGELFF. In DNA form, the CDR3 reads TGTGCCAGCAGTTCCCTGACAGGGGCCGGGGAGCTGTTTTTT.

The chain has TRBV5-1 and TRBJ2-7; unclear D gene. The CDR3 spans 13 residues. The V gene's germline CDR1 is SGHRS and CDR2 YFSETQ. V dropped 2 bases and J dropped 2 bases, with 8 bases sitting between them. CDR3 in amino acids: CASSFAGAYEQYF. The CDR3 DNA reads TGCGCCAGCAGCTTTGCAGGCGCCTACGAGCAGTACTTC.

The CDR3 region is CASSMEGGVGNTIYF. CDR3 in DNA: TGTGCCAGTAGTATGGAAGGGGGCGTTGGAAACACCATATATTTT. The gene calls are TRBV19 and TRBJ1-3, with 7 positions matching TRBD1. Trimming cost V 3 bases and J 3 bases; bases outside gene matches: 5. From germline, CDR1 is LNHDA and CDR2 SQIVND (reference sequence). The CDR3 loop spans 15 amino acids.

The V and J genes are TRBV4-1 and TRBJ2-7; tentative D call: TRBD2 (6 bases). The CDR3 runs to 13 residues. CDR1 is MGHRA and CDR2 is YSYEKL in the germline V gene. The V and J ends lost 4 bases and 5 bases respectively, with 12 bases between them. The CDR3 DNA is TGCGCCAGCAGCCCCCAATGGGGGGACGAGCAGTACTTC. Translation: CASSPQWGDEQYF.

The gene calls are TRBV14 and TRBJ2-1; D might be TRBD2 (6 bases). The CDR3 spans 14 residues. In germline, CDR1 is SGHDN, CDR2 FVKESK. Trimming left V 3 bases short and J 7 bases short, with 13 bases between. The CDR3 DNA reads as TGTGCCAGCAGCCAGGGACTCCCCGGGAATGAGCAGTTCTTC. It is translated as CASSQGLPGNEQFF.

CDR3 protein: CAISGSETGAREQYF. The CDR3 DNA reads as TGTGCCATCAGCGGGAGCGAGACAGGGGCGAGAGAGCAGTACTTC. The chain links TRBV10-3 to TRBJ2-7, with TRBD1 matching over 8 bases. Germline-derived CDR1 and CDR2 are ENHRY and SYGVKD. The CDR3 is 15 residues long. V shed 6 bases, J shed 7 bases, and the junction held 14 bases outside the gene matches.

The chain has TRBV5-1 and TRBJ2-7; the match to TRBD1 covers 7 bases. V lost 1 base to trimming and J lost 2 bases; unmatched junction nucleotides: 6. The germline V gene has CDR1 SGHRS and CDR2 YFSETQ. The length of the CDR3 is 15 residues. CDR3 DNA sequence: TGCGCCAGCAGCTTGTCCGGGACAGCACCCTACGAGCAGTACTTC. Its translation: CASSLSGTAPYEQYF.